One sample yielded the 7 T cell receptor beta chains listed below, sequenced in a study of T-cell reconstitution after alpha-beta-depleted transplantation in children (dated by TCRdb to the mid-2010s). What the treatment or condition label conveys for this sample: allogeneic hematopoietic cell transplantation with graft depleted of TCRalphabeta T cells and CD19 B cells. Receptor amplification or capture employed PCR. Instrument used: Illumina HiSeq 2500. TCR libraries were prepared with molecular barcoding, using unique molecular identifiers to normalize TCRbeta repertoire quantification. Starting from the raw public reads, TCRdb applied fastp trimming at Q25, assembled clones with MiXCR and retained in-frame beta chains. All rows with the same CDR3 protein become a single entry with the most common DNA and genes. Within this sample are around 800,000 distinct CDR3 sequences, with 15% to 20% of them counted one time only. Jointly, the top ten make up 5% of the sample.

Sequenced here: PBMCs, mostly from graft donor cells, sampled 360 days after TCRalphabeta/CD19-depleted stem cell transplant. The receptors were gathered from a male patient younger than 18 who had a stem cell transplant for acute lymphoblastic leukemia, so the T cells may come from the graft donor.

This clonotype was detected a few times. The gene calls are TRBV20-1 and TRBJ1-3; perhaps TRBD1 as D (5 bases). This CDR3 is built from 13 residues. Per the germline V gene, CDR1 is DFQATT and CDR2 is SNEGSKA (reference sequence). V shed 1 base and J shed 4 bases, with 8 bases lying between them. The DNA for the CDR3 is TGCAGTGCTAGAGCAGGGCGGGGAAACACCATATATTTT. Its protein product is CSARAGRGNTIYF.

The rearrangement joins TRBV21-1 to TRBJ2-2; the table's D call TRBD2 went unverified against the DNA. TRBV21-1 is termed a pseudogene. This CDR3 comprises 18 residues. DNA of the CDR3: TGTGCCAGCAGCAATCGATCTTTGACTAGCGAGAACACCGGGGAGCTGTTTTTT. This sequence encodes CASSNRSLTSENTGELFF.

This clonotype showed up just a few times. V gene TRBV7-3 combines with J gene TRBJ2-2, with 7 bases lining up with TRBD2. CDR3 size: 16 residues. Germline V lookup: CDR1 SGHTA, CDR2 FQGTGA. J gave up 1 base and V 4 bases, and 6 bases lay outside the gene matches. CDR3 loop: CASSSRLALNTGELFF. The DNA of the CDR3 is TGTGCCAGCAGCTCCAGACTAGCATTGAACACCGGGGAGCTGTTTTTT.

This clonotype was seen more than once but under ten times. The chain recombines TRBV5-6 with TRBJ1-1, with TRBD1 as a possible D gene (5 bases). Deletions cut 2 bases from V and 1 base from J, with 18 bases between. The CDR3 contains 17 residues. The germline V gene has CDR1 SGHDT and CDR2 YYEEEE. In DNA, the CDR3 is TGTGCCAGCAGCTTCGGGCAGGGAATAAGGAGGAACACTGAAGCTTTCTTT. It yields the protein CASSFGQGIRRNTEAFF.

The CDR3 sequence is CASSRTSGRTSYEQYF. CDR3 in DNA: TGCGCCAGCAGCCGGACTAGCGGGAGGACATCCTACGAGCAGTACTTC. The chain links TRBV5-1 to TRBJ2-7, with 14 bases identical to TRBD2. The junction had 4 bases not matched to a gene; V was cut back by 4 bases and J by 1 base. CDR1 SGHRS and CDR2 YFSETQ come from the germline V gene. The CDR3 length is 16 residues. Together with reference TRBV5-1 and TRBJ2-7, the CDR3 gives the full variable domain: KAGVTQTPRYLIKTRGQQVTLSCSPISGHRSVSWYQQTPGQGLQFLFEYFSETQRNKGNFPGRFSGRQFSNSRSEMNVSTLELGDSALYLCASSRTSGRTSYEQYFGPGTRLTVT.

The table lists this clonotype with a few counts. The rearrangement links TRBV7-3 to TRBJ2-2; no definite D call. This CDR3 is built from 15 residues. Trimming shortened V by 4 bases and J by 3 bases, and 12 bases separated the two germline ends. Germline V gene data show CDR1 as SGHTA and CDR2 as FQGTGA. The CDR3 spells CASSSFTSYTGELFF. CDR3 in DNA: TGTGCCAGCAGCTCCTTTACTTCCTACACCGGGGAGCTGTTTTTT. The full variable domain, in which reference TRBV7-3 and TRBJ2-2 provide the parts outside the CDR3, is GAGVSQTPSNKVTEKGKYVELRCDPISGHTALYWYRQSLGQGPEFLIYFQGTGAADDSGLPNDRFFAVRPEGSVSTLKIQRTERGDSAVYLCASSSFTSYTGELFFGEGSRLTVL.

This clonotype was seen just once. The chain recombines TRBV27 with TRBJ2-1; 8 bases fit TRBD2. The junction had 9 bases not matched to a gene; V was cut back by 5 bases and J by 9 bases. Germline V CDR1 and CDR2: MNHEY, SMNVEV (reference sequence). The CDR3 totals 14 residues. The CDR3 sequence is CASSPRGGLVEQFF. The CDR3 DNA follows: TGTGCCAGCAGTCCCCGGGGGGGGCTGGTTGAGCAGTTCTTC.